The T cell receptor (beta chain) under discussion was sequenced for a study of shared clonotypes between healthy human individuals. This CDR3 contains 13 residues. Deletions cut 6 bases from V and 8 bases from J, with 16 bases between. Germline V lookup: CDR1 MNHEY, CDR2 SVGAGI. Sequencing was performed with immunoSEQ multiplex PCR; in TCRdb, only in-frame clones are kept and a portion is missing. The sample consists of roughly 2.4 million clones, 90% to 96% of them appearing once. The J gene is TRBJ1-2, the V gene TRBV6-5, with D hard to call. This clonotype was sampled from a man between 18 and 29 years old in good health. The sample taken for sequencing was naive CD4+ T cells sorted from blood. The sample's subset: CD45RA+ positively selected. CDR3 bases: TGTGCCAGCAGCCCTACCCGGACCGGAGGCTACACCTTC. Amino acid sequence: CASSPTRTGGYTF.